This TCR beta chain is from a study of post-analysis software for immune sequencing data. At the level of the study: The patients showed relapsing-remitting, secondary progressive and progressive-relapsing multiple sclerosis courses. The study's findings and limits: In multiple sclerosis, normalized Chao1 diversity was significantly below that of controls.

Presence of unique molecular identifiers characterized the TCR beta cDNA libraries. About 500,000 cDNA molecules were obtained per 1 to 10 million input T cells. One entry per CDR3 protein, called by TCRdb with MiXCR from the PCR reads. The repertoire holds approximately 660,000 distinct CDR3 sequences, with around 60% as singletons. Concerning this clonotype itself: Its antigen is not identified.

The sequenced material came from blood. This receptor was obtained from a girl aged 2 to 9 with multiple sclerosis.

CDR3 amino acids: CASSVAENYGYTF. The CDR3 DNA reads as TGTGCCAGCAGTGTAGCGGAAAACTATGGCTACACCTTC. J is TRBJ1-2 and V is TRBV25-1; no clear D gene. Germline V gives CDR1 MGHDK, CDR2 SYGVNS. The CDR3 consists of 13 residues. V dropped 4 bases and J dropped 2 bases, with 8 bases sitting between them.